One and the same sample provided the 8 T cell receptor beta chains below, sequenced in a study of T-cell memory formation after mild COVID-19. MiXCR, applied by TCRdb to the 5' RACE reads, yields one record per CDR3 protein. Of approximately 400,000 distinct CDR3 sequences in the sample, more than 20% are singletons; the top ten hold around 8.8%. Sequencing was performed on PBMCs or a T cell subset sorted from them (not recorded which). These receptors were taken from an adult woman who had mild COVID-19 (a few samples of this study predate the infection). Cell type and time point are not known.

J is TRBJ1-3 and V is TRBV6-1; no reliable D call. The CDR3 runs 13 residues. V shed 3 bases and J shed 2 bases, with 5 bases lying between them. The germline gives CDR1 MNHNS, CDR2 SASEGT. CDR3 residues: CASSEGAGNTIYF. In DNA form, the CDR3 reads TGTGCCAGCAGTGAGGGAGCTGGAAACACCATATATTTT.

The J gene is TRBJ1-6, the V gene TRBV25-1; unclear D gene. The V end was cut by 5 bases, the J end by 2 bases, with 4 bases between. The CDR3 runs to 13 residues. The germline V gene has CDR1 MGHDK and CDR2 SYGVNS. The CDR3 DNA reads TGTGCCAGCAGTCAACCCTATAATTCACCCCTCCACTTT. Translation: CASSQPYNSPLHF.

The chain combines TRBV29-1 with TRBJ1-1; D not resolved. The CDR3 extends over 13 amino acids. Trimming took 1 base from V and 0 from J, leaving 6 bases between them. Germline V lookup: CDR1 SQVTM, CDR2 ANQGSEA. In DNA, the CDR3 is TGCAGCGTTGAAGGGACCATGAACACTGAAGCTTTCTTT. Translating gives CSVEGTMNTEAFF.

The rearrangement joins TRBV24-1 to TRBJ2-1; D might be TRBD1 (5 bases). The germline V and J ends were trimmed by 4 bases and 0 bases, with 21 bases remaining between them. The CDR3 length is 19 residues. Germline CDR1 is KGHDR and CDR2 is SFDVKD. The CDR3 DNA reads as TGTGCCACCAGTGACTCCATCCCTGACAGCGTGAGCTCCTACAATGAGCAGTTCTTC. It codes for CATSDSIPDSVSSYNEQFF.

The table lists this clonotype with many counts. The chain has TRBV4-1 and TRBJ1-1; D might be TRBD1 (5 bases). V was clipped by 0 bases and J by 4 bases, with 12 bases between them. Germline lookup yields CDR1 MGHRA and CDR2 YSYEKL. The CDR3 has 15 residues. CDR3 region: CASSQDRGGATEAFF. DNA for the CDR3: TGCGCCAGCAGCCAAGATCGGGGCGGGGCCACTGAAGCTTTCTTT.

This clonotype was counted between two and nine times. The V call is TRBV7-8, the J call TRBJ1-6, with a possible D match to TRBD1 (5 bases). There are 16 residues in the CDR3. The V end lost 5 bases, the J end lost 6 bases, and 17 bases lay between the germline ends. CDR1 SGHVS and CDR2 FQNEAQ come from the germline V gene. CDR3 protein: CASSASGERGNSPLHF. CDR3 bases: TGTGCCAGCAGCGCCTCGGGGGAGAGGGGTAATTCACCCCTCCACTTT. Using reference TRBV7-8 and TRBJ1-6 for the parts outside the CDR3, the full variable domain is GAGVSQSPRYKVAKRGQDVALRCDPISGHVSLFWYQQALGQGPEFLTYFQNEAQLDKSGLPSDRFFAERPEGSVSTLKIQRTQQEDSAVYLCASSASGERGNSPLHFGNGTRLTVT.

The V gene is TRBV20-1, the J gene TRBJ1-1; the match to TRBD1 covers 7 bases. Germline-derived CDR1 and CDR2 are DFQATT and SNEGSKA (reference sequence). The CDR3 sequence is 14 residues long. The J segment lost 6 bases and the V segment lost 6 bases, leaving 13 bases of the junction unmatched. CDR3 loop: CSAWAGGRKAEAFF. In DNA form, the CDR3 reads TGCAGTGCCTGGGCAGGGGGACGGAAAGCTGAAGCTTTCTTT.

This chain links TRBV12-3 or TRBV12-4 with TRBJ1-2; D gene unclear. Trimming took 4 bases from V and 5 from J, leaving 11 bases between them. The CDR3 consists of 13 residues. The CDR3 DNA reads as TGTGCCAGCAGTTCGACGGTGCCTTATGGCTACACCTTC. Translated, it gives CASSSTVPYGYTF.